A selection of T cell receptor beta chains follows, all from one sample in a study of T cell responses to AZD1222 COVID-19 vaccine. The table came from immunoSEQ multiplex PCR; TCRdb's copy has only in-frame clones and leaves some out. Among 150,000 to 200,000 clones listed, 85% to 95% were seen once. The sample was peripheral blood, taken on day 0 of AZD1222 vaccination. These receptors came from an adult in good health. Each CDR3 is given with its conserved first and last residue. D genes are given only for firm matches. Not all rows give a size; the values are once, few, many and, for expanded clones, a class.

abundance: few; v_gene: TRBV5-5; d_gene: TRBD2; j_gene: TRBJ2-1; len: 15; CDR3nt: TGTGCCAGCAGCTTAAGCGGGAGCTCCTACAATGAGCAGTTCTTC; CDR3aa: CASSLSGSSYNEQFF
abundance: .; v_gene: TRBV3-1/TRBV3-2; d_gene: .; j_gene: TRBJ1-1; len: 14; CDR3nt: TGTGCCAGCAGCCATGGTACGGGGATCACTGAAGCTTTCTTT; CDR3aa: CASSHGTGITEAFF
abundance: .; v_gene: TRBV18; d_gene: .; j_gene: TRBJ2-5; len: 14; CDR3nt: TGTGCCAGCTCACCCAGCGACTCCCAAGAGACCCAGTACTTC; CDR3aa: CASSPSDSQETQYF
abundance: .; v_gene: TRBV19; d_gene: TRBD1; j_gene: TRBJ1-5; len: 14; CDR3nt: TGTGCCAGTAGTCGCGACAGGGATAATCAGCCCCAGCATTTT; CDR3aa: CASSRDRDNQPQHF
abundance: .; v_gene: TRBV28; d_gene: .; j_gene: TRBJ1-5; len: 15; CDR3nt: TGTGCCAGCAGTTTTATTGGGACACCTAATCAGCCCCAGCATTTT; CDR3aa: CASSFIGTPNQPQHF
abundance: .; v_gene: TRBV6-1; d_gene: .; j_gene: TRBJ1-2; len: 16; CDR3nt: TGTGCCAGCAGTGAAGCCTTCACAGGGCGAGAGGATGGCTACACCTTC; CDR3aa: CASSEAFTGREDGYTF
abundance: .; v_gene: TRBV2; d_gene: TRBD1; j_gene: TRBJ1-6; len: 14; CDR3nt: TGTGCCAGCAGCTGGGACAGAGACAATTCACCCCTCCACTTT; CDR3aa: CASSWDRDNSPLHF
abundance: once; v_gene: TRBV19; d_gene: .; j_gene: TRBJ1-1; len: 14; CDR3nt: TGTGCCAGTAGTATAGATCGTCTAGGCACTGAAGCTTTCTTT; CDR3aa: CASSIDRLGTEAFF
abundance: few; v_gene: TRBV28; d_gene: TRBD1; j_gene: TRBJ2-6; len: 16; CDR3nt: TGTGCCAGCACTAGACAGGGGATCTCTGGGGCCAACGTCCTGACTTTC; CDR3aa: CASTRQGISGANVLTF
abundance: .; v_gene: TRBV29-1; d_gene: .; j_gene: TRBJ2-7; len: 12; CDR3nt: TGCAGCGTTGTTGCGGCCCCCTACGAGCAGTACTTC; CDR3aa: CSVVAAPYEQYF
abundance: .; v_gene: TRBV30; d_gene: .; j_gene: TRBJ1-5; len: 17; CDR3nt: TGTGCCTGGAGGACTTGCAGGGGTCGGGGTTGCAATCAGCCCCAGCATTTT; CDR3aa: CAWRTCRGRGCNQPQHF
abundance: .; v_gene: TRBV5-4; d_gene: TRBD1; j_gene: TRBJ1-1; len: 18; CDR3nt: TGTGCCAGCATTCTCAGGGTAGGCAGGGACAGCCCGAACACTGAAGCTTTCTTT; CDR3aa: CASILRVGRDSPNTEAFF
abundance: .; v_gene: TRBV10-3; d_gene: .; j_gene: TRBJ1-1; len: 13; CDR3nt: TGTGCCATCAGTGATCACGTGGCCACTGAAGCTTTCTTT; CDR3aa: CAISDHVATEAFF
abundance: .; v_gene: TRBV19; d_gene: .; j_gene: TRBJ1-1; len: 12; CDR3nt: TGTGCCAGTCATGCTTGGGGGACTGAAGCTTTCTTT; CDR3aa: CASHAWGTEAFF
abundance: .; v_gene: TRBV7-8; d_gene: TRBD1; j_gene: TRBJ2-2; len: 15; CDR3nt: TGTGCCAGCAGCCGCGACAGGGCCTCAACCGGGGAGCTGTTTTTT; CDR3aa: CASSRDRASTGELFF
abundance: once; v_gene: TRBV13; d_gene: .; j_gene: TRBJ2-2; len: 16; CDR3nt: TGTGCCAGCAGCCACCGAGTGGGCCCAAGGAGCGGGGAGCTGTTTTTT; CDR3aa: CASSHRVGPRSGELFF
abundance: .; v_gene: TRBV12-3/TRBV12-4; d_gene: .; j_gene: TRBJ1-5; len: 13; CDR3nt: TGTGCCAGCAGTTTCGGTTACAGAGAGCCCCAGCATTTT; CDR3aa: CASSFGYREPQHF
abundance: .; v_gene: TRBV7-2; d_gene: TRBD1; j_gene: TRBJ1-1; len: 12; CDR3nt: TGTGCCAGCAGCTTAGTTGGACAGGCGGCTTTCTTT; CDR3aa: CASSLVGQAAFF
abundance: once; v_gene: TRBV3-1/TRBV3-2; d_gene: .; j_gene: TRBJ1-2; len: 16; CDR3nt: TGTGCCAGCAGCCCAAAGGACCGGAGGATGATGGGTGGCTACACCTTC; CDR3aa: CASSPKDRRMMGGYTF
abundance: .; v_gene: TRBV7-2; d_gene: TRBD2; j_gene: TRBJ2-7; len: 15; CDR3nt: TGTGCCAGCAGCTTAGAATCAGCGGGGGGTCACGAGCAGTACTTC; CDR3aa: CASSLESAGGHEQYF
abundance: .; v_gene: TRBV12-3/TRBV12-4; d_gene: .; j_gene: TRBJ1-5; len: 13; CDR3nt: TGTGCCACCACCGGGACATCTAATCAGCCCCAGCATTTT; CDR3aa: CATTGTSNQPQHF
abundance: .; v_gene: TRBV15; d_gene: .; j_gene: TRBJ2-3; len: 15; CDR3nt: TGTGCCACCAGCAGGGACATCGAGTTCACAGATACGCAGTATTTT; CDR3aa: CATSRDIEFTDTQYF
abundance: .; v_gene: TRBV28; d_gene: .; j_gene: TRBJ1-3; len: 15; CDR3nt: TGTGCCAGCAGTTTCACCGGGCGGTGGGGAAACACCATATATTTT; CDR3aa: CASSFTGRWGNTIYF
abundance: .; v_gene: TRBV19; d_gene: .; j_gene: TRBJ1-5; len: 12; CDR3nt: TGTGCAGCGTCTCCTACACCGCGAGTTTTGCATTTT; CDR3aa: CAASPTPRVLHF
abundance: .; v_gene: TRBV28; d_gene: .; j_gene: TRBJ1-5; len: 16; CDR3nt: TGTGCCAGCAGACCCGAGACAGGAAGAAAAGATCAGCCCCAGCATTTT; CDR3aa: CASRPETGRKDQPQHF
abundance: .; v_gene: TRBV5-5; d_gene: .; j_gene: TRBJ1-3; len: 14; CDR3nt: TGTGCCAGCAGCTTGGGGGGTTCTGGAAACACCATATATTTT; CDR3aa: CASSLGGSGNTIYF
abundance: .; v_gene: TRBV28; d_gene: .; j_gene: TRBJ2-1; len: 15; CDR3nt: TGTGCCAGCAGACTGCTCGTTACGGGGTACAATGAGCAGTTCTTC; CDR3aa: CASRLLVTGYNEQFF
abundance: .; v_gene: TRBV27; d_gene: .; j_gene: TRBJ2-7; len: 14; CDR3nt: TGTGCCAGCAGTTTAAACGGAGCAGGGTTCGAGCAGTACTTC; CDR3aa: CASSLNGAGFEQYF
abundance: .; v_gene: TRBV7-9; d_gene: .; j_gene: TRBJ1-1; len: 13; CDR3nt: TGTGCCAGCAGGTATGCCACGAACACTGAAGCTTTCTTT; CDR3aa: CASRYATNTEAFF
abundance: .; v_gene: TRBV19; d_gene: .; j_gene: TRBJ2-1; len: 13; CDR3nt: TGTGCCAGTAAAAGGCGTGGCGGCAATGAGCAGTTCTTC; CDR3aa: CASKRRGGNEQFF
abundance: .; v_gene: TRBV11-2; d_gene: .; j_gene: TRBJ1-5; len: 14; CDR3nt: TGTGCCAGCAGCACTTCAGGGGCCAATCAGCCCCAGCATTTT; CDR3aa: CASSTSGANQPQHF
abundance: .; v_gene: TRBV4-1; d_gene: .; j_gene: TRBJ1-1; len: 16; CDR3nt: TGCGCCAGCAGCCAAGACAGGACAGCCGTGAACACTGAAGCTTTCTTT; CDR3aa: CASSQDRTAVNTEAFF
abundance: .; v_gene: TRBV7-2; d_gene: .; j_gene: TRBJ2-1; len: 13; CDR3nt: TGTGCCAGCAGCTCAAGGGCGGTCAATGAGCAGTTCTTC; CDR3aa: CASSSRAVNEQFF
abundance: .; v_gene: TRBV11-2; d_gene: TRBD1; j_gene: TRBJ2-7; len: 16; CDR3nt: TGTGCCAGCAGCCCGAGGACAGGGTGGAATCTCCCCGAGCAGTACTTC; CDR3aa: CASSPRTGWNLPEQYF
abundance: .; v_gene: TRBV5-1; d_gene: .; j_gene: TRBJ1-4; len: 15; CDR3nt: TGCGCCAGCAGTCTCTCGACCGTAACAAATGAAAAACTGTTTTTT; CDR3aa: CASSLSTVTNEKLFF
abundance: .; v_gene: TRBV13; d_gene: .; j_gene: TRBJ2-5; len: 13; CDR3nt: TGTGCCAGCAGCTCGCCTGGGGGAGAGACCCAGTACTTC; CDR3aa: CASSSPGGETQYF
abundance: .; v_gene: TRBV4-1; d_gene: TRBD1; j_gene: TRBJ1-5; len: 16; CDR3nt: TGCGCCAGCAGCCACGCCCCTACAGGGGACAATCAGCCCCAGCATTTT; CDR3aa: CASSHAPTGDNQPQHF
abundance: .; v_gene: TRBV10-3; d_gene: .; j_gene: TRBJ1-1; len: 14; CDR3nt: TGTGCCATCAGTGAGTCTTTGGGGACAACCGAAGCTTTCTTT; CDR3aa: CAISESLGTTEAFF
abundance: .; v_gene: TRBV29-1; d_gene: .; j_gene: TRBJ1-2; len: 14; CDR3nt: TGCAGCGTTGAAGATATCGGGCTCAGGAATGGCTACACCTTC; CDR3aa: CSVEDIGLRNGYTF
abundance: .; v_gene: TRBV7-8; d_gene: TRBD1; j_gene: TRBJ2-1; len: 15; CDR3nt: TGTGCCAGCAGCTCCGGACAGGGGAGCTACAATGAGCAGTTCTTC; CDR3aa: CASSSGQGSYNEQFF
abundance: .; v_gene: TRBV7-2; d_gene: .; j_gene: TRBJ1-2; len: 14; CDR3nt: TGTGCCAGCAGCTTAGAAACGCAGGCTGATGGCTACACCTTC; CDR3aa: CASSLETQADGYTF
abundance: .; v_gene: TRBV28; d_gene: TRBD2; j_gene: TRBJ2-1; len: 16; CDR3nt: TGTGCCAGCAACCTAGCGGGAGGGGACCCCTACAATGAGCAGTTCTTC; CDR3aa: CASNLAGGDPYNEQFF
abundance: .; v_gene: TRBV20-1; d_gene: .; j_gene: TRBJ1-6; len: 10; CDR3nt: TGCAGTGCTAGTAGCTCACCCCTCCACTTT; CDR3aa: CSASSSPLHF
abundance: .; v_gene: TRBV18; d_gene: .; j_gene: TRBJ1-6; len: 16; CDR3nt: TGTGCCAGCTCACCGGGAACTACACCGTATAATTCACCCCTCCACTTT; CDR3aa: CASSPGTTPYNSPLHF
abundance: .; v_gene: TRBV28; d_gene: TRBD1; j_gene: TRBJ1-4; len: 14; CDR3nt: TGTGCCAGCGGAGAACAGGGGGAAGGTGAAAAACTGTTTTTT; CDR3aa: CASGEQGEGEKLFF
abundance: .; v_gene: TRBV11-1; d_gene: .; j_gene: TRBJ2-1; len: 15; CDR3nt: TGTGCCAGCGCCCGCTTAGGGAAAGGGACCAATGAGCAGTTCTTC; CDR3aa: CASARLGKGTNEQFF
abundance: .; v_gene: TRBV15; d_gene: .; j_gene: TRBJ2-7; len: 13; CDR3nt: TGTGCCACCAGCAGGTCACGAGGGGACGAGCAGTACTTC; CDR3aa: CATSRSRGDEQYF
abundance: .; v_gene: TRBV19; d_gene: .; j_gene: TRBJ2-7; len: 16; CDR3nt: TGTGCCAGTAGTGTCACTTCGTGGGGACCCAGCTACGAGCAGTACTTC; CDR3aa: CASSVTSWGPSYEQYF
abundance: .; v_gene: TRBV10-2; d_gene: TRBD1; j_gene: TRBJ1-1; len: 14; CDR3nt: TGCGCCAGCAGAGAACAGGGGCAGAGCACTGAAGCTTTCTTT; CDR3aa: CASREQGQSTEAFF
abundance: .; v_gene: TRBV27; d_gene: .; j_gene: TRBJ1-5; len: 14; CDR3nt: TGTGCCAGCAGTCGCTGGGGGGAGAATCAGCCCCAGCATTTT; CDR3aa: CASSRWGENQPQHF
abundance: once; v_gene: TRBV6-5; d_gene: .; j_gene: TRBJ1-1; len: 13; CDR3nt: TGTGCCAGCAGTTACGACTGGAACACTGAAGCTTTCTTT; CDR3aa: CASSYDWNTEAFF
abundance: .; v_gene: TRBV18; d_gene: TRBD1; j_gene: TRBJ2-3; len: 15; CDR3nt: TGTGCCAGCTCACCTTCCGGGACAGGGGCAGATACGCAGTATTTT; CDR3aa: CASSPSGTGADTQYF
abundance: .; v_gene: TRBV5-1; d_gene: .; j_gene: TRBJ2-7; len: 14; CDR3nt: TGCGCCAGCAGCTTAGATCCGGGGGTCTACGAGCAGTACTTC; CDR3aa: CASSLDPGVYEQYF
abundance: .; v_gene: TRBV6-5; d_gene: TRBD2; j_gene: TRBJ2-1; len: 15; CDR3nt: TGTGCCAGCGGTTTCGCGGGAGCTTCGAGCAATGAGCAGTTCTTC; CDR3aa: CASGFAGASSNEQFF
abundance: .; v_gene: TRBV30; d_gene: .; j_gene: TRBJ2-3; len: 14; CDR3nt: TGTGCCTGGAGTGTGACAGGCGTCACAGATACGCAGTATTTT; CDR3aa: CAWSVTGVTDTQYF